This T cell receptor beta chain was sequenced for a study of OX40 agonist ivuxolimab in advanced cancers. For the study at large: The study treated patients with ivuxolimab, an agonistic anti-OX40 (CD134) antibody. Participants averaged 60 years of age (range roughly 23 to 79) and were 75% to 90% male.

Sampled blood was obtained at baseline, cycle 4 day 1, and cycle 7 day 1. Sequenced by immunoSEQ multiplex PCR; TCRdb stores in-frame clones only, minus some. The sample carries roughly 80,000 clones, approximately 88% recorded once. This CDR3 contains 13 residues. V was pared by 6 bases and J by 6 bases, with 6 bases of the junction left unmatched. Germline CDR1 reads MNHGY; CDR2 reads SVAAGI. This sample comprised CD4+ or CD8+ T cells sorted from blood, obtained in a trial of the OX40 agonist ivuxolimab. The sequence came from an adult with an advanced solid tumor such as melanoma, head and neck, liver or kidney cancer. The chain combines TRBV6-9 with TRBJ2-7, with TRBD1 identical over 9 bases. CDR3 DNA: TGTGCCAGCAGAGAGTCGACAGGGGGCGAGCAGTACTTC. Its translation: CASRESTGGEQYF.